Below, 14 T cell receptor beta chains from the same sample are listed, as sequenced in a study of CD8 T cell repertoires and HIV-1 epitope variants. Produced via immunoSEQ multiplex PCR; TCRdb's table is partial and in-frame only. The table lists under 7,500 clones, around two thirds of them singletons. Antigens of these TCRs are unknown. The sequencing sample was made of cultured CD8+ T cells derived from PBMCs. These receptors were taken from a male donor with HIV.

The CDR3 DNA reads TGTGCCAGCAGCCAAGGCGGAGCGGGGGAAGAGACCCAGTACTTC. This gives the protein CASSQGGAGEETQYF. This chain joins TRBV7-9 and TRBJ2-5; 8 bases fit TRBD2. The V and J ends lost 5 bases and 3 bases, in that order; junction bases with no gene match: 8. Germline CDR1 and CDR2: SEHNR and FQNEAQ (reference sequence). CDR3 length: 15 residues. Supplemented by reference TRBV7-9 and TRBJ2-5, the full variable domain reads DTGVSQNPRHKITKRGQNVTFRCDPISEHNRLYWYRQTLGQGPEFLTYFQNEAQLEKSRLLSDRFSAERPKGSFSTLEIQRTEQGDSAMYLCASSQGGAGEETQYFGPGTRLLVL.

This clone has just a few counts. The chain has TRBV4-2 and TRBJ1-1, with no clear D. The CDR3 has 12 amino acids. V gave up 4 bases and J gave up 7 bases, with 10 bases separating them. Germline loops: CDR1 LGHNA, CDR2 YNFKEQ. CDR3 in DNA: TGTGCCAGCAGCCCCTCTGGGGTTGAAGCTTTCTTT. The encoded protein is CASSPSGVEAFF.

V is TRBV29-1 and J is TRBJ2-2, with D perhaps matching TRBD2 (5 bases). The germline V gene encodes CDR1 SQVTM and CDR2 ANQGSEA. This CDR3 contains 13 residues. The V end was cut by 6 bases, the J end by 3 bases, with 11 bases between. The CDR3 protein is CSVAEGYTGELFF. Written as DNA, the CDR3 is TGCAGCGTCGCCGAGGGTTACACCGGGGAGCTGTTTTTT.

The V gene is TRBV7-8, the J gene TRBJ2-7; D call uncertain. In germline, CDR1 is SGHVS, CDR2 FQNEAQ. CDR3 size: 15 residues. V gave up 4 bases and J gave up 2 bases, with 15 bases separating them. This CDR3 is CASSYTRTGPYEQYF. CDR3 bases: TGTGCCAGCAGCTACACCAGGACGGGTCCCTACGAGCAGTACTTC.

The chain carries TRBV14 and TRBJ2-7, with D uncertain. Germline V gene lookup returns CDR1 SGHDN and CDR2 FVKESK. V was trimmed by 1 base and J by 5 bases, leaving 15 bases between them. The CDR3 runs 15 residues. In DNA, the CDR3 is TGTGCCAGCAGCCAAGTTCCTGTCGACCTGGACGAGCAGTACTTC. Its translation is CASSQVPVDLDEQYF.

The chain links TRBV5-1 to TRBJ1-2, with a tentative D call TRBD1 (6 bases). This CDR3 has 12 residues. The ends were cut back, 4 bases at V and 8 bases at J, with 12 bases in the middle. The germline V gene has CDR1 SGHRS and CDR2 YFSETQ. The CDR3 loop is CASSLGGGGYTF. The DNA for the CDR3 is TGCGCCAGCAGCCTCGGGGGCGGGGGCTACACCTTC.

The gene calls are TRBV11-2 and TRBJ2-7, with TRBD2 identical over 9 bases. The V gene's germline CDR1 is SGHAT and CDR2 FQNNGV. Trimming at V came to 1 base and at J to 5 bases, leaving 6 bases not matched to a gene. This CDR3 region has 15 residues. CDR3 nucleotide sequence: TGTGCCAGCAGCTTAGTGTCAGCGGGGGGAAACGAGCAGTACTTC. Amino acids: CASSLVSAGGNEQYF.

This clone was observed a single time. The chain combines TRBV6-7 with TRBJ2-2; TRBD1 matches 10 bases. TRBV6-7 is treated as an ORF (open reading frame) with a function not yet certain. The V gene end was trimmed by 6 bases and the J gene end by 3 bases; junction bases not matched to a gene: 13. This CDR3 has 18 amino acids. The CDR3 sequence: CASSPNPPGQGHTGELFF. The CDR3 bases are TGTGCCAGCAGCCCGAATCCCCCGGGACAGGGGCACACCGGGGAGCTGTTTTTT.

V is TRBV27 and J is TRBJ2-7; 9 bases agree with TRBD1. The CDR3 runs 15 residues. Germline CDR1 and CDR2: MNHEY and SMNVEV (reference sequence). With 5 bases clipped from V and 0 bases from J, the junction kept 5 bases outside the gene matches. CDR3 protein: CASSVGQGSSYEQYF. The CDR3 bases are TGTGCCAGCAGTGTGGGACAGGGAAGCTCCTACGAGCAGTACTTC.

The J gene is TRBJ1-1, the V gene TRBV10-2; unclear D gene. The CDR3 runs 12 residues. The V gene's germline CDR1 is WSHSY and CDR2 SAAADI. Trimming took off 5 bases at V and 1 base at J, with 5 bases between the two ends. CDR3 DNA sequence: TGCGCCAGCAGTTCAGGGAACACTGAAGCTTTCTTT. Residues: CASSSGNTEAFF.

The chain has TRBV30 and TRBJ1-3; a possible D gene is TRBD1 (5 bases). The germline V gene encodes CDR1 GTSNPN and CDR2 SVGIG (reference sequence). The CDR3 is 13 amino acids. V lost 4 bases and J 0 bases, leaving 7 bases between the germline ends. CDR3 region: CAWNQGSGNTIYF. The DNA for the CDR3 is TGTGCCTGGAATCAGGGCTCTGGAAACACCATATATTTT.

The chain uses TRBV7-6 and TRBJ2-5; the D gene is possibly TRBD2 (7 bases). V lost 0 bases, J lost 7 bases, and 9 bases lay in between. Germline CDR1 is SGHVS and CDR2 is FNYEAQ. This CDR3 is 13 amino acids long. CDR3 nucleotide sequence: TGTGCCAGCAGCTTAGCAGGGGGGGGGACCCAGTACTTC. This sequence encodes CASSLAGGGTQYF.

This chain connects TRBV7-9 to TRBJ2-5; TRBD2 agrees at 12 bases. Germline CDR1 and CDR2: SEHNR and FQNEAQ (reference sequence). The V segment lost 1 base and the J segment 5 bases; nucleotides outside the gene matches: 8. The CDR3 runs 17 residues. The CDR3 reads CASSLGTSGIFSETQYF. In nucleotides, the CDR3 is TGTGCCAGCAGCTTAGGGACTAGCGGGATATTTTCGGAGACCCAGTACTTC. Full variable domain (outside the CDR3, taken from reference TRBV7-9 and TRBJ2-5): DTGVSQNPRHKITKRGQNVTFRCDPISEHNRLYWYRQTLGQGPEFLTYFQNEAQLEKSRLLSDRFSAERPKGSFSTLEIQRTEQGDSAMYLCASSLGTSGIFSETQYFGPGTRLLVL.

This chain links TRBV27 with TRBJ1-2; no firm D call. V lost 3 bases to trimming and J lost 7 bases, with 12 bases between them. Germline V gives CDR1 MNHEY, CDR2 SMNVEV (reference sequence). This CDR3 region has 13 residues. DNA of the CDR3: TGTGCCAGCAGTTTTGAGAGTCTGGGTGGCTACACCTTC. Amino acids: CASSFESLGGYTF.